One and the same sample provided the 19 T cell receptor beta chains below, sequenced in a study of blood T cell repertoires in COVID-19 (dated by TCRdb to 2020 to 2022). The library came from the immunoSEQ multiplex PCR assay. The table comes from immuneACCESS by way of TCRdb, which keeps in-frame sequences with V and J called. Part of the clones is missing from these tables; in studies checked, under half for an unresolved V gene and the rest for unknown reasons. The sample has about 300,000 clones on record, around 89% of them singletons. The ten top clones hold approximately 6.6% of the sample. Sequenced material: peripheral blood. Source of these receptors: a woman aged 30 to 39 who had recovered from COVID-19.

V gene TRBV5-1 combines with J gene TRBJ2-7; 10 bases are shared with TRBD1. After removal of 4 bases from V and 0 bases from J, the junction contained 4 bases not matched to a gene. In germline, CDR1 is SGHRS, CDR2 YFSETQ. The CDR3 runs 15 residues. The CDR3: CASSTWTGGSYEQYF. As DNA, the CDR3 is TGCGCCAGCAGCACCTGGACAGGGGGCTCCTACGAGCAGTACTTC.

The chain couples TRBV2 to TRBJ1-1; 9 bases map to TRBD1. The CDR3 length is 13 residues. In germline, CDR1 is SNHLY, CDR2 FYNNEI. V was clipped by 6 bases and J by 1 base; unmatched bases: 0. CDR3 loop: CASRGQGNTEAFF. The CDR3 nucleotides are TGTGCCAGCAGGGGACAGGGGAACACTGAAGCTTTCTTT. Filled out from reference TRBV2 and TRBJ1-1, the complete variable domain reads EPEVTQTPSHQVTQMGQEVILRCVPISNHLYFYWYRQILGQKVEFLVSFYNNEISEKSEIFDDQFSVERPDGSNFTLKIRSTKLEDSAMYFCASRGQGNTEAFFGQGTRLTVV.

This chain connects TRBV19 to TRBJ2-6, with D perhaps TRBD1 (6 bases). This CDR3 comprises 17 residues. Trimming removed 5 bases from V and 3 bases from J, with 17 bases in between. Germline CDR1 and CDR2: LNHDA and SQIVND (reference sequence). CDR3 in amino acids: CASSASLQGYGANVLTF. In DNA form, the CDR3 reads TGTGCCAGTAGTGCGTCCCTCCAGGGGTATGGGGCCAACGTCCTGACTTTC.

The chain employs TRBV6-2 or TRBV6-3 and TRBJ2-3; D might be TRBD2 (6 bases). CDR3 length: 13 amino acids. CDR1 MNHEY and CDR2 SVGEGT come from the germline V gene. V lost 4 bases, J lost 7 bases, and 12 bases lay in between. The CDR3 nucleotides are TGTGCCAGCAGTTGGGGCGGGGCCTATACGCAGTATTTT. This sequence encodes CASSWGGAYTQYF.

This rearrangement joins TRBV21-1 to TRBJ2-5; TRBD1, the table's D call, lacks a check against the DNA. TRBV21-1 is shown as a pseudogene. CDR3 size: 17 residues. CDR3 coding DNA: TGTGCCAGCAGCAAAGGGGGGACAACCTCCTACCAAGAGACCCAGTACTTC. Its protein is CASSKGGTTSYQETQYF.

The chain links TRBV28 to TRBJ1-5; D unresolved. The germline V gene encodes CDR1 MDHEN and CDR2 SYDVKM. This CDR3 contains 14 residues. With 2 bases removed from V and 1 base from J, the gap between germline ends came to 6 bases. For the CDR3, the DNA is TGTGCCAGCAGTTTACACGAGAGCAATCAGCCCCAGCATTTT. Its translation is CASSLHESNQPQHF.

The V and J genes are TRBV15 and TRBJ2-3; D may be TRBD1 (5 bases). Trimming took 5 bases from V and 4 from J, leaving 13 bases between them. The CDR3 covers 14 residues. Per germline, CDR1 LNHNV and CDR2 YYDKDF (reference sequence). The chain's CDR3 is CATSGWSGPDTQYF. CDR3 DNA: TGTGCCACCAGCGGTTGGTCAGGGCCAGATACGCAGTATTTT.

The V call is TRBV6-1, the J call TRBJ1-2, with unresolved D. V was shortened by 3 bases and J by 0 bases, with 8 bases between the two germline ends. Germline loops: CDR1 MNHNS, CDR2 SASEGT. The CDR3 length is 14 residues. The CDR3 region is CASSDWQANYGYTF. The CDR3 nucleotides read TGTGCCAGCAGTGATTGGCAGGCTAACTATGGCTACACCTTC.

This chain uses TRBV6-1 with TRBJ1-2; D remains ambiguous. The length of the CDR3 is 16 residues. Germline CDR1 MNHNS, CDR2 SASEGT. V was shortened by 3 bases and J by 0 bases, with 14 bases between the two germline ends. In DNA, the CDR3 is TGTGCCAGCAGTGACCCCGGGGAGCTTACTAACTATGGCTACACCTTC. Translating it yields CASSDPGELTNYGYTF.

This clone was observed a few times. This CDR3 reads CASSGDMSSSYNEQFF. In DNA, the CDR3 is TGTGCCAGCAGTGGGGACATGAGTAGCTCCTACAATGAGCAGTTCTTC. V and J are TRBV27 and TRBJ2-1; TRBD1 might be the D (6 bases). CDR3 length: 16 residues. V gave up 5 bases and J gave up 0 bases, with 14 bases separating them. CDR1 is MNHEY and CDR2 is SMNVEV in the germline V gene (reference sequence).

The CDR3 region has the DNA TGTGCCTGGAGTGTACTGGGGACAGAAATCACACCCCTCCACTTT. This gives the protein CAWSVLGTEITPLHF. The V call is TRBV30, the J call TRBJ1-6; 7 nucleotides agree with TRBD1. Germline V gives CDR1 GTSNPN, CDR2 SVGIG (reference sequence). This CDR3 has 15 residues. V dropped 0 bases and J dropped 11; count of bases not matched to a gene: 10.

This clone appeared once. The V gene is TRBV11-2, the J gene TRBJ2-1; the match to TRBD1 covers 8 bases. The V segment lost 4 bases and the J segment 5 bases; nucleotides outside the gene matches: 10. The CDR3 runs 16 residues. CDR1 SGHAT and CDR2 FQNNGV come from the germline V gene. The CDR3 DNA follows: TGTGCCAGCAGCTCAGACAGGGGCCCCATCAACAATGAGCAGTTCTTC. Protein: CASSSDRGPINNEQFF.

The chain employs TRBV6-5 and TRBJ1-1, with a tentative D call TRBD1 (5 bases). The CDR3 extends over 14 amino acids. The germline gives CDR1 MNHEY, CDR2 SVGAGI. V lost 5 bases to trimming and J lost 6 bases, with 16 bases between them. Written as DNA, the CDR3 is TGTGCCAGCAGTCGAACGGATGGGGCCGCTGAAGCTTTCTTT. It is translated as CASSRTDGAAEAFF.

In the case of this clone: One end of the junction fails to match germline, which may point to a read error. The CDR3: CASSPTGYDYTF. The CDR3 DNA sequence: TGTGCCAGCAGCCCAACGGGGTATGACTACACCTTC. V usage is TRBV7-2 and J usage is TRBJ1-2; D not certain. The CDR3 spans 12 residues. Germline CDR1 is SGHTA and CDR2 is FQGNSA.

The chain has TRBV27 and TRBJ1-2; the D gene is possibly TRBD1 (6 bases). The CDR3 runs to 16 residues. V gave up 4 bases and J gave up 4 bases, with 19 bases separating them. CDR1 is MNHEY and CDR2 is SMNVEV in the germline V gene (reference sequence). The CDR3 is CASSYHKQGLGYGYTF. CDR3 nucleotides: TGTGCCAGCAGTTACCACAAACAGGGCCTGGGCTATGGCTACACCTTC.

The rearrangement links TRBV6-2 or TRBV6-3 to TRBJ2-7; a possible D gene is TRBD2 (6 bases). Germline V CDR1 and CDR2: MNHEY, SVGEGT. This CDR3 comprises 14 residues. V was shortened by 3 bases and J by 7 bases, with 16 bases between the two germline ends. CDR3 coding DNA: TGTGCCAGCAGTTATGGGGCCGGGGGAGAGGAGCAGTACTTC. Protein: CASSYGAGGEEQYF.

This clone was detected a few times. The rearrangement joins TRBV7-9 to TRBJ2-2; possibly TRBD2 for D (5 bases). Trimming removed 7 bases from V and 5 bases from J, with 14 bases in between. The germline V gene encodes CDR1 SEHNR and CDR2 FQNEAQ (reference sequence). The CDR3 extends over 14 amino acids. The CDR3 is CASIRASGTGELFF. The CDR3 bases are TGTGCCAGCATCCGGGCCTCGGGGACCGGGGAGCTGTTTTTT.

V gene TRBV5-1 combines with J gene TRBJ1-1; D unresolved. The CDR3 has 11 amino acids. Trimming left V 9 bases short and J 0 bases short, with 6 bases between. Germline CDR1 and CDR2: SGHRS and YFSETQ. For the CDR3, the DNA is TGCGCCATCACACTGAACACTGAAGCTTTCTTT. The encoded protein is CAITLNTEAFF.

J is TRBJ2-7 and V is TRBV6-5; TRBD2 matches at 8 bases. This CDR3 has 14 amino acids. Germline V gene data show CDR1 as MNHEY and CDR2 as SVGAGI. Germline trimming cut 6 bases from V and 3 bases from J; bases unmatched to any gene: 7. The CDR3 loop reads CASSNTGTSYEQYF. Written as DNA, the CDR3 is TGTGCCAGCAGCAACACCGGGACTAGCTACGAGCAGTACTTC.